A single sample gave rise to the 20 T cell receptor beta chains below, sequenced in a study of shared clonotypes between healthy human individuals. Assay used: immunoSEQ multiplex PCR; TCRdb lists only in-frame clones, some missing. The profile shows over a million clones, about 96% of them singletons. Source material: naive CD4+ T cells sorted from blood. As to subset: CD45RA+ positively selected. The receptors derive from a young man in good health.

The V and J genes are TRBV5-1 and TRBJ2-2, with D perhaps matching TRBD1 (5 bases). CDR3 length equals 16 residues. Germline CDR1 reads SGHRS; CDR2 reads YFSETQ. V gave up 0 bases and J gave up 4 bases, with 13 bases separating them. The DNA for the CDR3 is TGCGCCAGCAGCTTGGCGGGCAGGGTCTCCACCGGGGAGCTGTTTTTT. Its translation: CASSLAGRVSTGELFF.

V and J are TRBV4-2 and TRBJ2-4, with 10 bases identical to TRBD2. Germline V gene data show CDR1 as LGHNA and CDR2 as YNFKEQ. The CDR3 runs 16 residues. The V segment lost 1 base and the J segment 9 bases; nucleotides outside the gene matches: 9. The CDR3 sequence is CASSQVSSGSASIQYF. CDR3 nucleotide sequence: TGTGCCAGCAGCCAAGTCTCTAGCGGGAGTGCTAGCATTCAGTACTTC.

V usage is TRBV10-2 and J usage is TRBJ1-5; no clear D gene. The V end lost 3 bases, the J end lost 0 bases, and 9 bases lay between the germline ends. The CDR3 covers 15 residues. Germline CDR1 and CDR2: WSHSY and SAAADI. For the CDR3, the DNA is TGCGCCAGCAGTGATTCGGGGATTAGCAATCAGCCCCAGCATTTT. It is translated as CASSDSGISNQPQHF.

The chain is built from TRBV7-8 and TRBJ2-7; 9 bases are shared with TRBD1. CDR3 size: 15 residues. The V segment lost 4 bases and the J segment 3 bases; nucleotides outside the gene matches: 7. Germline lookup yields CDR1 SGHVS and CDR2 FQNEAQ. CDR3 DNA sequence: TGTGCCAGCAGCTATGACAGGGGGGAAATCTACGAGCAGTACTTC. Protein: CASSYDRGEIYEQYF.

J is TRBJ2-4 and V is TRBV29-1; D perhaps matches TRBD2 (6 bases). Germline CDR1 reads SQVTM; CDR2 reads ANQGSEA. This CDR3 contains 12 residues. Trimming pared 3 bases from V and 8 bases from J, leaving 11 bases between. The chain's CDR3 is CSVEDGGDIQYF. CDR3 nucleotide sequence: TGCAGCGTTGAGGACGGGGGAGACATTCAGTACTTC.

The CDR3 nucleotides read TGTGCCAGCAGCTTTCTTCCGGCGGGAGGGAACGAGCAGTACTTC. It codes for CASSFLPAGGNEQYF. The V gene is TRBV5-5, the J gene TRBJ2-7; 9 bases agree with TRBD2. The CDR3 runs to 15 residues. The junction had 8 bases not matched to a gene; V was cut back by 2 bases and J by 5 bases. Germline-derived CDR1 and CDR2 are SGHKS and YYEKEE (reference sequence).

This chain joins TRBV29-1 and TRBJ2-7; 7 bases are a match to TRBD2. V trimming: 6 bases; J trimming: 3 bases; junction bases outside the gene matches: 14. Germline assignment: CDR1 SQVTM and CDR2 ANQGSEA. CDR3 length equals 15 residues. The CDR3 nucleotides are TGCAGCGTGGGAGGGGCCGGGGCATTTTTCTACGAGCAGTACTTC. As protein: CSVGGAGAFFYEQYF.

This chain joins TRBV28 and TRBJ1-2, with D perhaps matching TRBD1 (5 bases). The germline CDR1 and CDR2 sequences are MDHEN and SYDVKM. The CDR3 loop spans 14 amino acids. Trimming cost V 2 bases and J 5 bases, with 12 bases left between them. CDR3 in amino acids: CASSLGREAYGYTF. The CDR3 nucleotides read TGTGCCAGCAGTTTAGGCAGGGAGGCGTATGGCTACACCTTC.

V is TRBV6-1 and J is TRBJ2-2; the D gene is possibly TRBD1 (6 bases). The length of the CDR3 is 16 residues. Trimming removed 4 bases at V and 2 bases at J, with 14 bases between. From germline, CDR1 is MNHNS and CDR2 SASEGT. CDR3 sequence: CASSVLTGINTGELFF. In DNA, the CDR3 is TGTGCCAGCAGTGTCTTAACAGGGATCAACACCGGGGAGCTGTTTTTT.

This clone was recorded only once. The CDR3 sequence: CSAGIWGEQYF. Here the CDR3 DNA reads TGCAGTGCTGGAATCTGGGGCGAGCAGTACTTC. V usage is TRBV20-1 and J usage is TRBJ2-7; unclear D gene. The CDR3 contains 11 residues. Looked up from germline, CDR1 is DFQATT and CDR2 is SNEGSKA (reference sequence). The V end was cut by 5 bases, the J end by 6 bases, with 11 bases between.

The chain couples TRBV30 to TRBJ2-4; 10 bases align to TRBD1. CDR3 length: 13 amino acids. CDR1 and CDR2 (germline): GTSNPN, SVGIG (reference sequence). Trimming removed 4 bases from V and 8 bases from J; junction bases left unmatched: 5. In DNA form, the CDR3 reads TGTGCCTGGAATAGGGACAGGGGAGACATTCAGTACTTC. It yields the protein CAWNRDRGDIQYF.

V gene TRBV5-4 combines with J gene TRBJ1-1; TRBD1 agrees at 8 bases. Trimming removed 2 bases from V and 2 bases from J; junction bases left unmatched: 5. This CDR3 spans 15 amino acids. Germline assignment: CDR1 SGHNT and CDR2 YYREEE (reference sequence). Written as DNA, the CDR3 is TGTGCCAGCAGCTTCAGGACAGGGATAAACACTGAAGCTTTCTTT. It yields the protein CASSFRTGINTEAFF.

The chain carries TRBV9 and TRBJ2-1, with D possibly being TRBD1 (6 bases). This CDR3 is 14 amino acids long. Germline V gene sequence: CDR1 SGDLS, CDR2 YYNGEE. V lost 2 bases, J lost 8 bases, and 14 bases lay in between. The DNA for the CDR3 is TGTGCCAGCAGCGTGGACCGAAGGGGGTATGAGCAGTTCTTC. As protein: CASSVDRRGYEQFF.

In DNA form, the CDR3 reads TGTGCCAGCAGCTTGTCGGGGGGACAGGATAACTATGGCTACACCTTC. The encoded protein is CASSLSGGQDNYGYTF. The chain is built from TRBV7-9 and TRBJ1-2, with 8 bases that match TRBD1. Trimming took 3 bases from V and 1 from J; bases not matched to a gene: 7. Germline CDR1 and CDR2: SEHNR and FQNEAQ (reference sequence). The CDR3 runs 16 residues.

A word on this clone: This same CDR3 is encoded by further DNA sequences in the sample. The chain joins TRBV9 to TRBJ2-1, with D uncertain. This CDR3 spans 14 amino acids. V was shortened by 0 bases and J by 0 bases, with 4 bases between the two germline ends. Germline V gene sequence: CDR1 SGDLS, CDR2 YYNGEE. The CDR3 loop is CASSVASSYNEQFF. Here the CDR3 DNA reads TGTGCCAGCAGCGTAGCCAGCTCCTACAATGAGCAGTTCTTC.

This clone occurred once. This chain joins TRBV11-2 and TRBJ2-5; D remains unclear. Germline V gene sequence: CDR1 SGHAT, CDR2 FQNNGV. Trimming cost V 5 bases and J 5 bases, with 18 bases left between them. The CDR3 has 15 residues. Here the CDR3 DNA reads TGTGCCAGCAGCCCCTCCTTTGGGTCTAGGGAGACCCAGTACTTC. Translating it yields CASSPSFGSRETQYF.

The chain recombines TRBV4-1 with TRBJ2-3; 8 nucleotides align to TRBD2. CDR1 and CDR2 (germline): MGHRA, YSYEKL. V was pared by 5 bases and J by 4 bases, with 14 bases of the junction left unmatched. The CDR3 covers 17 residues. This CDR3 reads CASSYPGLVVSPDTQYF. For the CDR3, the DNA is TGCGCCAGCAGCTACCCGGGACTAGTGGTTTCCCCAGATACGCAGTATTTT.

DNA for the CDR3: TGTGCCAGCAGTCAACAGGGAAGGGCCTACAATGAGCAGTTCTTC. Protein sequence: CASSQQGRAYNEQFF. V is TRBV6-4 and J is TRBJ2-1, with a tentative D call TRBD1 (6 bases). Germline V CDR1 and CDR2: MRHNA, SNTAGT. The V gene lost 5 bases and the J gene lost 2 bases, with 13 bases spanning the gap. The CDR3 runs 15 residues.

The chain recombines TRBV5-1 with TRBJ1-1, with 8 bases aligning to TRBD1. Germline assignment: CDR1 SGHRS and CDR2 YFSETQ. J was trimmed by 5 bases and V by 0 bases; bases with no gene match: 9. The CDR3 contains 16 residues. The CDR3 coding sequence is TGCGCCAGCAGCTTGGAGGGGGGACAGGTAGGGACTGAAGCTTTCTTT. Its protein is CASSLEGGQVGTEAFF.

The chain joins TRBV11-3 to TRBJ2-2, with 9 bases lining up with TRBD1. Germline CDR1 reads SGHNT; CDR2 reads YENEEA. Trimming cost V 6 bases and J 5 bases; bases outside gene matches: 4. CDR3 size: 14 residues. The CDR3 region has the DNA TGTGCCAGCAGTGGACAGGGGAGAACCGGGGAGCTGTTTTTT. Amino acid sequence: CASSGQGRTGELFF.